This entry features one T cell receptor beta chain sequence. The antigen remains undetermined. The data originate from a study of cytomegalovirus exposure and HLA in healthy donors. Germline values: CDR1 MNHNY, CDR2 SVGAGI (reference sequence). The CDR3 totals 14 residues. The V end lost 5 bases, the J end lost 4 bases, and 11 bases lay between the germline ends. The PCR contained 60 Vbeta and 13 Jbeta primers. Assay used: immunoSEQ multiplex PCR; TCRdb lists only in-frame clones, some missing. The sample holds some 120,000 clones, under 85% seen once. Overall study findings and caveats: Cytomegalovirus-associated TCR beta chains were listed, numbering 150 to 200.

The chain links TRBV6-6 to TRBJ2-2; D unresolved. Material: PBMCs. The clonotype originates from a woman aged 50 to 60 in good health and CMV-seropositive. The CDR3 spells CASSTTPGTGELFF. DNA of the CDR3: TGTGCCAGCAGTACTACCCCGGGCACCGGGGAGCTGTTTTTT.